This T cell receptor (beta chain) was documented in a study of blood T cell repertoires in COVID-19. Study-level information: PBMCs, B-cell-depleted T cells, or T cells were the source of the cDNA or gDNA that made up the material.

In the original workflow: Reference gene primer amplification gave nucleated cell count estimates. Profiled with immunoSEQ multiplex PCR; TCRdb holds only in-frame clones, not every one. Clonal size and the V and J genes are those of that table, whereas D and trimming came from the DNA. Counted here are approximately 40,000 clones, roughly nine tenths occurring once; the ten biggest clones make up approximately 6.6%. The V gene's germline CDR1 is MGHRA and CDR2 YSYEKL. V was pared by 4 bases and J by 1 base, with 8 bases between. CDR3 length equals 14 residues. This clone has a handful of counts. Sequencing was carried out using peripheral blood. This receptor was identified in a human donor in a cohort sampled during active COVID-19. The V call is TRBV4-1, the J call TRBJ1-5; D is undetermined. As DNA, the CDR3 is TGCGCCAGCAGCCCCTCGGGGAGCAATCAGCCCCAGCATTTT. This codes for CASSPSGSNQPQHF.